This T cell receptor beta chain is drawn from a study of T cell responses to AZD1222 COVID-19 vaccine. V was shortened by 5 bases and J by 1 base, with 15 bases between the two germline ends. This CDR3 has 17 residues. Germline V CDR1 and CDR2: MNHEY, SMNVEV (reference sequence). Clones were read by immunoSEQ multiplex PCR, and TCRdb kept only the in-frame ones, dropping some. The sample includes approximately 150,000 clones, about 92% of them seen just once. Findings of the study overall: Spike-specific TCR breadth rose after two AZD1222 doses, and depth rose as well.

Comments on this clone: Its antigen remains unknown.

The receptor was isolated from an adult in good health. The input for sequencing was peripheral blood, taken on day 0 of MenACWY control vaccination. The chain employs TRBV27 and TRBJ2-6; D may be TRBD1 (6 bases). Written as DNA, the CDR3 is TGTGCCAGCAGTAGGGCAGGGGTACCGTCTGGGGCCAACGTCCTGACTTTC. Translating it yields CASSRAGVPSGANVLTF. The full variable domain, in which reference TRBV27 and TRBJ2-6 provide the parts outside the CDR3, is EAQVTQNPRYLITVTGKKLTVTCSQNMNHEYMSWYRQDPGLGLRQIYYSMNVEVTDKGDVPEGYKVSRKEKRNFPLILESPSPNQTSLYFCASSRAGVPSGANVLTFGAGSRLTVL.